A selection of T cell receptor beta chains follows, all from one sample in a study of spatial heterogeneity in lung cancer. Via MiXCR, TCRdb re-called the 5' RACE reads, giving one row per CDR3 protein. Of roughly 110,000 distinct CDR3 sequences in the sample, more than 10% were seen once. Sequencing was performed on PBMCs, taken at follow-up. These receptors all stem from a female donor with early-stage non-small cell lung cancer. The CDR3 runs from the conserved cysteine through the conserved F or W. A D gene is named only where the DNA matches it firmly. Rows may omit the clone size; those that give it use once, few, many or a size class.

TRBJ2-3 | many | NA | TRBV5-1 | TGCGCCAGCAGCCGCGACGGGACAGATACGCAGTATTTT | CASSRDGTDTQYF
TRBJ2-1 | many | TRBD1 | TRBV6-2/TRBV6-3 | TGTGCCAGCAGTTACTCGACAGGGGAATTGTATGAGCAGTTCTTC | CASSYSTGELYEQFF
TRBJ2-1 | few | TRBD1 | TRBV5-1 | TGCGCCAGCAGCTCCAGGGGGAGATCCTACAATGAGCAGTTCTTC | CASSSRGRSYNEQFF
TRBJ2-3 | few | TRBD2 | TRBV7-2 | TGTGCCAGCAGCCCCTTAAGTCGAGCGGGAGGGCCGCCAGATACGCAGTATTTT | CASSPLSRAGGPPDTQYF
TRBJ2-2 | NA | TRBD1 | TRBV11-2 | TGTGCCAGCAGCCCAGACAGGGTTGGCGGGGAGCTGTTTTTT | CASSPDRVGGELFF
TRBJ1-1 | many | NA | TRBV6-4 | TGTGCCAGCAGTCCCCACCCAGGGTCGAACACTGAAGCTTTCTTT | CASSPHPGSNTEAFF
TRBJ1-3 | NA | NA | TRBV28 | TGTGCCAGCAGTTTACCGGGTGCGAGCTCTGGAAACACCATATATTTT | CASSLPGASSGNTIYF
TRBJ2-7 | many | NA | TRBV28 | TGTGCCAGCAGTCCCAGGGTAACCTACGAGCAGTACTTC | CASSPRVTYEQYF
TRBJ2-7 | NA | TRBD1 | TRBV28 | TGTGCCAGCAGCCTTGCGGACAGGGGATCAGGGGAGCAGTACTTC | CASSLADRGSGEQYF
TRBJ2-3 | NA | TRBD2 | TRBV29-1 | TGCAGCGCTTCGGGACTACCACGATCAGATACGCAGTATTTT | CSASGLPRSDTQYF
TRBJ2-2 | NA | NA | TRBV2 | TGTGCCAGCAACCCTCACGCGAACACCGGGGAGCTGTTTTTT | CASNPHANTGELFF
TRBJ2-1 | NA | TRBD2 | TRBV20-1 | TGCAGTGCGGGGGGACTAGAGATTTACAATGAGCAGTTCTTC | CSAGGLEIYNEQFF
TRBJ2-7 | many | NA | TRBV28 | TGTGCCAGCAGTTTCGCCTCCGCCCGAGGCGGCTCCTACGAGCAGTACTTC | CASSFASARGGSYEQYF
TRBJ2-7 | few | TRBD1 | TRBV2 | TGTGCCAGCAAACCAGACAGGGGGGTGTACTACGAGCAGTACTTC | CASKPDRGVYYEQYF
TRBJ1-2 | NA | NA | TRBV5-8 | TGTGCCAGCAGCTCCCCGGGACCCCAGGGGATCTATGGCTACACCTTC | CASSSPGPQGIYGYTF
TRBJ1-5 | few | NA | TRBV9 | TGTGCCAGCAGCGCCCGGCGGGTCGGGAGTCAGCCCCAGCATTTT | CASSARRVGSQPQHF
TRBJ2-1 | many | NA | TRBV12-3/TRBV12-4 | TGTGCCAGCAGTCCCGACTATAAAACCTACAATGAGCAGTTCTTC | CASSPDYKTYNEQFF
TRBJ2-1 | few | NA | TRBV19 | TGTGCCAGTAATACAGGTAGCTCCTACAATGAGCAGTTCTTC | CASNTGSSYNEQFF
TRBJ1-3 | NA | NA | TRBV7-2 | TGTGCCAGCAGCTTAGCGTTAGATCCTGGAAACACCATATATTTT | CASSLALDPGNTIYF
TRBJ1-1 | NA | TRBD1 | TRBV20-1 | TGCAGTGCTAGAAGACAGGGCGAAGCTTTCTTT | CSARRQGEAFF
TRBJ1-5 | once | NA | TRBV18 | TGTGCCAGCTCAACCGGGACCCCATATAGCAATCAGCCCCAGCATTTT | CASSTGTPYSNQPQHF
TRBJ2-6 | NA | NA | TRBV7-3 | TGTGCCAGCAGCTTAAAAGGAGCTGGGGCCAACGTCCTGACTTTC | CASSLKGAGANVLTF
TRBJ2-1 | few | TRBD2 | TRBV5-1 | TGCGCCAGCACCCAAAGTAGCGGGAGCAGGAATGAGCAGTTCTTC | CASTQSSGSRNEQFF
TRBJ1-6 | NA | NA | TRBV4-2 | TGTGCCAGCAGCCAAGATCTTCGGACGCCCCTCCACTTT | CASSQDLRTPLHF
TRBJ1-2 | few | NA | TRBV30 | TGTGCCTGGGCCCAGACAGGCTTCGCTAACTATGGCTACACCTTC | CAWAQTGFANYGYTF
TRBJ2-7 | NA | NA | TRBV7-2 | TGTGCCAGCAGCTTAGACAGGGCTTACGAGCAGTACTTC | CASSLDRAYEQYF
TRBJ2-1 | NA | TRBD2 | TRBV11-2 | TGTGCCAGCAGCTCTGGACTAGCGGGACACAATGAGCAGTTCTTC | CASSSGLAGHNEQFF
TRBJ2-1 | few | TRBD2 | TRBV25-1 | TGTGCCAGCAGTGAATCCCGACTAGCGGGTCCCTACAATGAGCAGTTCTTC | CASSESRLAGPYNEQFF
TRBJ2-7 | NA | TRBD2 | TRBV27 | TGTGCCAGCAGTCAGGGACTAGCGGGAGTGGAGCAGTACTTC | CASSQGLAGVEQYF
TRBJ1-2 | many | NA | TRBV29-1 | TGCAGCGTTGATCTCGGGCGCCTTAACTATGGCTACACCTTC | CSVDLGRLNYGYTF
TRBJ2-1 | NA | TRBD2 | TRBV10-1 | TGCGCCAGCAGTGAGATAGCGGGAGGACCGAGCTCCTACAATGAGCAGTTCTTC | CASSEIAGGPSSYNEQFF
TRBJ1-2 | NA | TRBD1 | TRBV28 | TGTGCCAGCAGTACTGGGGGACAGGGCAACTATGGCTACACCTTC | CASSTGGQGNYGYTF
TRBJ2-1 | many | NA | TRBV4-3 | TGCGCCAGCAGCCAAGAGGCCCTCTTGGGCGAGCAGTTCTTC | CASSQEALLGEQFF
TRBJ2-1 | many | TRBD2 | TRBV11-2 | TGTGCCAGCAGCCTGGGACTAGCGGGAGGGCGAGGCTCCTACAATGAGCAGTTCTTC | CASSLGLAGGRGSYNEQFF
TRBJ1-1 | few | NA | TRBV28 | TGTGCCAGCAGTTTAACCAGCACCCCTGAAGCTTTCTTT | CASSLTSTPEAFF
TRBJ2-3 | NA | NA | TRBV5-8 | TGTGCCAGCAGCCCCGAGAGCACAGATACGCAGTATTTT | CASSPESTDTQYF
TRBJ2-7 | few | NA | TRBV12-3/TRBV12-4 | TGTGCCAGCAGTTTCCCCCCGGGTTCCTACGAGCAGTACTTC | CASSFPPGSYEQYF
TRBJ2-1 | NA | NA | TRBV11-2 | TGTGCCAGCAGCTCCGCGGTCTACAATGAGCAGTTCTTC | CASSSAVYNEQFF
TRBJ2-1 | NA | TRBD1 | TRBV5-1 | TGCGCCAGCAGCTTAACAATTACCGGGACAGCGAGCAATGAGCAGTTCTTC | CASSLTITGTASNEQFF
TRBJ1-5 | many | NA | TRBV12-3/TRBV12-4 | TGTGCCAGCAGTTTGACAAGCCACAATCAGCCCCAGCATTTT | CASSLTSHNQPQHF
TRBJ2-1 | NA | NA | TRBV9 | TGTGCCAGCAGCGTCTCAACTCATGAGCAGTTCTTC | CASSVSTHEQFF
TRBJ1-1 | NA | TRBD1 | TRBV11-3 | TGTGCCAGCAGCCCTACGACAGGGAGGAATACTGAAGCTTTCTTT | CASSPTTGRNTEAFF
TRBJ2-3 | NA | NA | TRBV4-3 | TGCGCCAGCAGCCAAAGGGTGGGCACAGATACGCAGTATTTT | CASSQRVGTDTQYF
TRBJ1-3 | few | NA | TRBV6-5 | TGTGCCAGCAGCAGAAATCTGGACACCTCTGGAAACACCATATATTTT | CASSRNLDTSGNTIYF
TRBJ2-5 | few | NA | TRBV7-2 | TGTGCCAGCAGCGCTCCCCCGGCCCTAGAGACCCAGTACTTC | CASSAPPALETQYF